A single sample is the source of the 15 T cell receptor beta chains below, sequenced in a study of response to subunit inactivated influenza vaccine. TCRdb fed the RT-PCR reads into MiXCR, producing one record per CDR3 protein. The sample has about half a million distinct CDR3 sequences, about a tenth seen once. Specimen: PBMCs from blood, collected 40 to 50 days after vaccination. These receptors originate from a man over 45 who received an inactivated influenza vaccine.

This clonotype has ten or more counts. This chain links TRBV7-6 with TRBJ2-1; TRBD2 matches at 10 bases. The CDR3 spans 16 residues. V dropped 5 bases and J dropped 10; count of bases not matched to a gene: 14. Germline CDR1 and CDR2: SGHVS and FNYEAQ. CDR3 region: CASSRLELAGAQEQFF. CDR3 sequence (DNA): TGTGCCAGCAGCCGTTTAGAGCTAGCGGGAGCTCAGGAGCAGTTCTTC.

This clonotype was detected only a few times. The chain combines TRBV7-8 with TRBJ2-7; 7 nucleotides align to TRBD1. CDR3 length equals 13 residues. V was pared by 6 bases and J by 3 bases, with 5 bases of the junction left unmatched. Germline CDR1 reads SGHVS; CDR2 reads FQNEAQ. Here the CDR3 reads CASSTGQVYEQYF. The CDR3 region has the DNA TGTGCCAGCAGTACTGGACAGGTCTACGAGCAGTACTTC.

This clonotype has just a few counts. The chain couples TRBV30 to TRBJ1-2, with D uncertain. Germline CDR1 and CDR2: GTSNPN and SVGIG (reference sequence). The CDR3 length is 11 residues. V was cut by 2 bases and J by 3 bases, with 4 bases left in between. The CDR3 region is CAWSTDYGYTF. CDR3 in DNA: TGTGCCTGGAGTACAGACTATGGCTACACCTTC. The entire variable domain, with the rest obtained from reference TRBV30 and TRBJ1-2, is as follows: SQTIHQWPATLVQPVGSPLSLECTVEGTSNPNLYWYRQAAGRGLQLLFYSVGIGQISSEVPQNLSASRPQDRQFILSSKKLLLSDSGFYLCAWSTDYGYTFGSGTRLTVV.

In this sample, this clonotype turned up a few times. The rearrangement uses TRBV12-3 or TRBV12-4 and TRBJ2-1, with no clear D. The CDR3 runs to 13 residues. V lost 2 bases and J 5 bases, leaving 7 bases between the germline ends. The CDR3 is CASSLSNNNEQFF. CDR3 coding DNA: TGTGCCAGCAGTTTAAGCAACAACAATGAGCAGTTCTTC.

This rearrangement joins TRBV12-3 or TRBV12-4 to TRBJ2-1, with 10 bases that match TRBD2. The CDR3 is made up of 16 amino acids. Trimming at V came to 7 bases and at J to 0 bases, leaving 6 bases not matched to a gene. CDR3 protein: CASILAGVRSYNEQFF. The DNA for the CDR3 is TGTGCCAGCATTCTAGCGGGAGTTCGCTCCTACAATGAGCAGTTCTTC.

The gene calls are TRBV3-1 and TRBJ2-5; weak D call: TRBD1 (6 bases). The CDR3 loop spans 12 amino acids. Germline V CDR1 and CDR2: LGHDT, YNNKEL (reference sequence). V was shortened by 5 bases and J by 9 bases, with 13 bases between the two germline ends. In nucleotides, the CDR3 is TGTGCCAGCAGCACCCAGGGGCCGTCCCAGTACTTC. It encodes CASSTQGPSQYF.

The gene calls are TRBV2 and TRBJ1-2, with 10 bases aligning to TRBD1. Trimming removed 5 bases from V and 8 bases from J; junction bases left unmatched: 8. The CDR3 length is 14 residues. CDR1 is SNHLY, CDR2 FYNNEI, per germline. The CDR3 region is CASSRQGAARGYTF. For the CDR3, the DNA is TGTGCCAGCAGTAGACAGGGGGCGGCCCGAGGCTACACCTTC.

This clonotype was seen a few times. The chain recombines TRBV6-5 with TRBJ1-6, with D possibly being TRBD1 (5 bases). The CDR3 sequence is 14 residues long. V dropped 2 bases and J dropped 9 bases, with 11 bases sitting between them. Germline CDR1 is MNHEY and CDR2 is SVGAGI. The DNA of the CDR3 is TGTGCCAGCAGTTACCCGCAGGGTACTTCACCCCTCCACTTT. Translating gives CASSYPQGTSPLHF.

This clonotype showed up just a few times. DNA for the CDR3: TGCAGCGTTCGACCCCCCGGGAACATTCAGTACTTC. It encodes CSVRPPGNIQYF. This rearrangement joins TRBV29-1 to TRBJ2-4; D uncertain. Germline loops: CDR1 SQVTM, CDR2 ANQGSEA. V lost 5 bases to trimming and J lost 7 bases, with 12 bases between them. The CDR3 contains 12 residues. The complete variable domain, with remaining parts taken from reference TRBV29-1 and TRBJ2-4, reads SAVISQKPSRDICQRGTSLTIQCQVDSQVTMMFWYRQQPGQSLTLIATANQGSEATYESGFVIDKFPISRPNLTFSTLTVSNMSPEDSSIYLCSVRPPGNIQYFGAGTRLSVL.

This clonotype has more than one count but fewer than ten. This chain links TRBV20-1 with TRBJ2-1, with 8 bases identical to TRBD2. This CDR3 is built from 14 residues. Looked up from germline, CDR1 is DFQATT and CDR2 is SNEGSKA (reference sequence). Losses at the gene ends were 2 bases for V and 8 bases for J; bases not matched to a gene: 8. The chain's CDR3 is CSARSGRAVDEQFF. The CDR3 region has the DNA TGCAGTGCTAGATCCGGGAGGGCCGTCGATGAGCAGTTCTTC.

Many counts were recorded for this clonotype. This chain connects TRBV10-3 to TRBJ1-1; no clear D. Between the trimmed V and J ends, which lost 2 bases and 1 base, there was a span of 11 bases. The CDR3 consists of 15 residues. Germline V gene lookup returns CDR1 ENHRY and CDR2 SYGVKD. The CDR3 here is CAISEARRGNTEAFF. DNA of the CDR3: TGTGCCATCAGTGAGGCGAGACGGGGGAACACTGAAGCTTTCTTT.

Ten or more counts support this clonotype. The CDR3 DNA follows: TGTGCCAGCAGTTACGGGAGCGGCACTGAAGCTTTCTTT. This translates into CASSYGSGTEAFF. The chain combines TRBV6-5 with TRBJ1-1; D not certain. Trimming pared 2 bases from V and 4 bases from J, leaving 8 bases between. Per germline, CDR1 MNHEY and CDR2 SVGAGI. The CDR3 is 13 amino acids.

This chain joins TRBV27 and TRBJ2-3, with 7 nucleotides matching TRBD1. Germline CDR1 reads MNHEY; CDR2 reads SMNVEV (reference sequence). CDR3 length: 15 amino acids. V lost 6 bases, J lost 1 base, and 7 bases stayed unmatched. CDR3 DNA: TGTGCCAGCAGGACCGACAGGGTTCGCACAGATACGCAGTATTTT. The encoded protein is CASRTDRVRTDTQYF.

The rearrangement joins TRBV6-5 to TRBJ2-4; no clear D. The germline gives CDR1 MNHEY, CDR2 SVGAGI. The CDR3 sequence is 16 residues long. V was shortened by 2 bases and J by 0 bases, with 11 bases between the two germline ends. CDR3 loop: CASSYNPNVAKNIQYF. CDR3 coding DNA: TGTGCCAGCAGTTACAATCCAAATGTAGCCAAAAACATTCAGTACTTC.

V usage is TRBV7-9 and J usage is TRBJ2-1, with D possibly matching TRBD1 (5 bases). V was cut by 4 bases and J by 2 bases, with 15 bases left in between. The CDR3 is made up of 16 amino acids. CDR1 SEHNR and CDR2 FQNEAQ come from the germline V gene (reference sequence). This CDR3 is CASSSIGRGTYNEQFF. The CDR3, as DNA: TGTGCCAGCAGCTCGATAGGTAGGGGTACCTACAATGAGCAGTTCTTC.